Below, 12 T cell receptor beta chains from the same sample are listed, as sequenced in a study of shared clonotypes between healthy human individuals. Libraries were prepared by immunoSEQ multiplex PCR; TCRdb keeps only in-frame clonotypes and omits some of them. Of around 990,000 clones in the sample, about 72% were seen once. Material for sequencing was memory CD4+ T cells from PBMCs. The subset was: CD45RA-negative fraction. These receptors came from a man between 18 and 29 years old in good health. Some clones in this sample may be carry-over from other donors' samples.

CDR3 protein: CASSARGGSSYEQYF. For the CDR3, the DNA is TGTGCCAGCAGCGCCCGGGGAGGCAGTTCCTACGAGCAGTACTTC. This chain uses TRBV11-2 with TRBJ2-7, with D perhaps matching TRBD2 (6 bases). This CDR3 spans 15 amino acids. Trimming removed 5 bases at V and 1 base at J, with 15 bases between. Germline values: CDR1 SGHAT, CDR2 FQNNGV.

In this sample, this clone turned up a few times. V gene TRBV4-2 combines with J gene TRBJ2-7; 7 bases line up with TRBD1. V lost 4 bases to trimming and J lost 0 bases; unmatched junction nucleotides: 3. Germline-derived CDR1 and CDR2 are LGHNA and YNFKEQ. The CDR3 loop spans 14 amino acids. CDR3 in DNA: TGTGCCAGCAGCCCCTCAGGGGGCTCCTACGAGCAGTACTTC. Translated: CASSPSGGSYEQYF.

This clone was seen only a few times. CDR3 loop: CASSSGRLAGTETQYF. The CDR3, as DNA: TGTGCCAGCAGCTCGGGACGACTAGCGGGAACGGAGACCCAGTACTTC. The chain carries TRBV7-7 and TRBJ2-5; 11 bases are shared with TRBD2. CDR1 is SSHAT and CDR2 is FNYEAQ in the germline V gene (reference sequence). This CDR3 spans 16 amino acids. The junction had 9 bases not matched to a gene; V was cut back by 4 bases and J by 5 bases.

About this clone: A much larger clone is a single base away; this may be a read error. CDR3 amino acids: CAGSVFPRGLGIQYF. The CDR3 nucleotides are TGTGCCGGCAGTGTTTTCCCTAGGGGGCTTGGCATTCAGTACTTC. The V and J genes are TRBV2 and TRBJ2-4, with TRBD1 matching over 7 bases. The germline V gene has CDR1 SNHLY and CDR2 FYNNEI. The CDR3 runs to 15 residues.

This clone was counted a single time. The V call is TRBV6-1, the J call TRBJ2-7; 8 bases match TRBD2. In germline, CDR1 is MNHNS, CDR2 SASEGT. There are 14 residues in the CDR3. V lost 4 bases to trimming and J lost 5 bases; unmatched junction nucleotides: 7. CDR3 DNA: TGTGCCAGCAGTGTAAGCGGGAGTCACGACGAGCAGTACTTC. It translates to CASSVSGSHDEQYF.

The rearrangement uses TRBV4-1 and TRBJ2-3; 7 bases align to TRBD2. Germline assignment: CDR1 MGHRA and CDR2 YSYEKL. The trim removed 4 bases at V and 7 bases at J, leaving 11 bases unmatched. The CDR3 loop spans 15 amino acids. The CDR3 loop is CASSRLKRELNTQYF. The DNA for the CDR3 is TGCGCCAGCAGCCGACTCAAGCGGGAACTAAATACGCAGTATTTT.

This clone was found once. The chain joins TRBV5-4 to TRBJ2-7; no clear D gene. This CDR3 is 15 amino acids long. V dropped 0 bases and J dropped 7 bases, with 17 bases sitting between them. Per germline, CDR1 SGHNT and CDR2 YYREEE (reference sequence). The CDR3 sequence is CASSLDSSTLREQYF. The CDR3 DNA reads TGTGCCAGCAGCTTGGATAGTAGCACCTTGAGGGAGCAGTACTTC.

On this clone itself: A read error may account for a junction end that differs from germline. The chain couples TRBV7-2 to TRBJ1-1, with TRBD1 matching over 9 bases. There are 18 residues in the CDR3. In germline, CDR1 is SGHTA, CDR2 FQGNSA. This CDR3 is CASSPRAGTGHLNTEAFF. In nucleotides, the CDR3 is TGTGCCAGCAGCCCGAGAGCAGGGACAGGGCACTTGAACACTGAAGCATTCTTT.

The V and J genes are TRBV28 and TRBJ1-2; 8 bases fit TRBD1. Germline trimming cut 5 bases from V and 4 bases from J; bases unmatched to any gene: 9. Germline V gene lookup returns CDR1 MDHEN and CDR2 SYDVKM. The CDR3 loop spans 15 amino acids. The CDR3, as DNA: TGTGCCAGCAGTGGTATGACCGGGACAGGCTATGGCTACACCTTC. Residues: CASSGMTGTGYGYTF.

This clone was found once. The chain's CDR3 is CASSLFDRGYTGELFF. CDR3 bases: TGTGCCAGCAGCTTGTTTGACAGGGGGTACACCGGGGAGCTGTTTTTT. V and J are TRBV5-4 and TRBJ2-2; the match to TRBD1 covers 9 bases. There are 16 residues in the CDR3. The V gene end was trimmed by 1 base and the J gene end by 3 bases; junction bases not matched to a gene: 4. Germline assignment: CDR1 SGHNT and CDR2 YYREEE (reference sequence).

The V and J genes are TRBV11-2 and TRBJ2-7; D remains ambiguous. V was clipped by 0 bases and J by 3 bases, with 9 bases between them. The CDR3 covers 14 residues. Per germline, CDR1 SGHAT and CDR2 FQNNGV. DNA for the CDR3: TGTGCCAGCAGCTTAGAGGCCTTATACTACGAGCAGTACTTC. This translates into CASSLEALYYEQYF.

The gene calls are TRBV2 and TRBJ2-3; TRBD2 aligns across 7 bases. CDR1 is SNHLY and CDR2 is FYNNEI in the germline V gene. CDR3 size: 13 residues. The trim removed 4 bases at V and 4 bases at J, leaving 2 bases unmatched. CDR3 region: CASSVGGADTQYF. DNA for the CDR3: TGTGCCAGCAGTGTGGGGGGGGCAGATACGCAGTATTTT. Full variable domain (outside the CDR3, taken from reference TRBV2 and TRBJ2-3): EPEVTQTPSHQVTQMGQEVILRCVPISNHLYFYWYRQILGQKVEFLVSFYNNEISEKSEIFDDQFSVERPDGSNFTLKIRSTKLEDSAMYFCASSVGGADTQYFGPGTRLTVL.